This T cell receptor (beta chain) comes out of a study of blood T cell repertoires in COVID-19. Across the whole study: From the United States, Italy and Spain came samples of acute and convalescent COVID-19.

Per the authors' pipeline: Reference gene primer amplification yielded estimated nucleated cell counts. TCRdb keeps only in-frame clones here, not all; method: immunoSEQ multiplex PCR. V and J calls and clone size are given by that table; D and trimming were obtained from the DNA. The data hold roughly 150,000 clones, with around 82% observed a single time. CDR3 length equals 15 residues. Germline CDR1 and CDR2: SGHDN and FVKESK. The V gene lost 5 bases and the J gene lost 0 bases, with 11 bases spanning the gap. The V and J genes are TRBV14 and TRBJ2-1; tentative D call: TRBD1 (6 bases). Sequencing was performed on peripheral blood. The receptor was isolated from a woman of 80 years or more with acute or convalescent COVID-19. This CDR3 reads CASSFGQNSYNEQFF. The CDR3 region has the DNA TGTGCCAGCAGCTTCGGACAGAACTCCTACAATGAGCAGTTCTTC.